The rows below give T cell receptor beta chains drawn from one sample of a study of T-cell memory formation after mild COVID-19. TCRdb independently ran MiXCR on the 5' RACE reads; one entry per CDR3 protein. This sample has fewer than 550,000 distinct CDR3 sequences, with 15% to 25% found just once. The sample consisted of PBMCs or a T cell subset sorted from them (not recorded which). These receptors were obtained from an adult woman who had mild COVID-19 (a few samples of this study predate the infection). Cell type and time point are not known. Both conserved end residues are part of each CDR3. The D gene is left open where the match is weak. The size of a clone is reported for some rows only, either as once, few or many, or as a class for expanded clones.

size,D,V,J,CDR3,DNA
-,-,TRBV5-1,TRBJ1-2,CASSLQGGEYGYTF,TGCGCCAGCAGCTTACAGGGTGGTGAATATGGCTACACCTTC
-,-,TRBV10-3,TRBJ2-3,CATGGAEGDTQYF,TGTGCCACCGGCGGGGCGGAAGGAGATACGCAGTATTTT
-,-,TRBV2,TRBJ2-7,CASSEDAYEQYF,TGTGCCAGCAGTGAAGATGCCTACGAGCAGTACTTC
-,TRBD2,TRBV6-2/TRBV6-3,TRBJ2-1,CASSSTSGRNEQFF,TGTGCCAGCAGCTCTACTAGCGGGAGAAATGAGCAGTTCTTC
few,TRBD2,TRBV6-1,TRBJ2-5,CATALAGGGETQYF,TGTGCCACCGCACTAGCGGGAGGGGGAGAGACCCAGTACTTC
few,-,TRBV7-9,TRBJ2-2,CASSLLGRGFTGELFF,TGTGCCAGCAGCTTGCTGGGTAGGGGCTTCACCGGGGAGCTGTTTTTT
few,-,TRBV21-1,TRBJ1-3,CASSKVKGIGSDLSGNTIYF,TGTGCCAGCAGCAAAGTTAAAGGGATTGGGAGCGATCTCTCTGGAAACACCATATATTTT
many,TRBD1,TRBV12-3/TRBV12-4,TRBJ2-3,CASSFGTGGGTQYF,TGTGCCAGCAGTTTCGGGACAGGGGGTGGTACCCAGTATTTT
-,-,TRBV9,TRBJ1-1,CASSVDSMRQGPAFF,TGTGCCAGCAGCGTAGATTCGATGAGGCAGGGCCCAGCTTTCTTT
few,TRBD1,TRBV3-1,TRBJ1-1,CASSQEYRGTTEAFF,TGTGCCAGCAGCCAAGAGTACAGGGGAACCACTGAAGCTTTCTTT
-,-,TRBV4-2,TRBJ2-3,CASSQDKGGISTDTQYF,TGTGCCAGCAGCCAAGATAAAGGCGGGATTAGCACAGATACGCAGTATTTT
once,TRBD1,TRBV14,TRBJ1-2,CASSQDRYGQGGSGYTF,TGTGCCAGCAGCCAAGATCGCTATGGACAGGGAGGCTCTGGCTACACCTTC
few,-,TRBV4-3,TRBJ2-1,CASSQDAQLIYNEQFF,TGCGCCAGCAGCCAAGATGCTCAGCTGATCTACAATGAGCAGTTCTTC
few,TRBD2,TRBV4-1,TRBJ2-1,CASSQNNLGLAATGVDEQFF,TGCGCCAGCAGCCAAAACAACCTGGGACTAGCGGCCACGGGTGTGGATGAGCAGTTCTTC
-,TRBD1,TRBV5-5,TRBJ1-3,CASSLVPGQGATGNTIYF,TGTGCCAGCAGCTTGGTTCCCGGACAGGGGGCCACTGGAAACACCATATATTTT
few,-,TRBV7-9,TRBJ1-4,CASSLVSRAGEKLFF,TGTGCCAGCAGCTTAGTCAGCAGGGCCGGTGAAAAACTGTTTTTT
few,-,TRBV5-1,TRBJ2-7,CASNLGGAGTYEQYF,TGCGCCAGCAACCTGGGGGGCGCGGGGACCTACGAGCAGTACTTC
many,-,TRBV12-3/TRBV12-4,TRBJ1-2,CASSLGPNYGYTF,TGTGCCAGCAGCCTCGGACCTAACTATGGCTACACCTTC
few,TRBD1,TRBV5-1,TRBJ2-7,CASSKAGQGYEEQYF,TGCGCCAGCAGCAAGGCGGGACAGGGCTACGAGGAGCAGTACTTC
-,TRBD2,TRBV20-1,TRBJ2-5,CSAKLAGGLGTQYF,TGCAGTGCTAAGCTAGCGGGAGGACTGGGGACCCAGTACTTC
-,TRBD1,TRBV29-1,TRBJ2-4,CSVEAATGGRNIQYF,TGCAGCGTTGAAGCCGCTACAGGGGGCCGGAACATTCAGTACTTC
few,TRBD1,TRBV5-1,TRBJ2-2,CASSSYTQGSANTGELFF,TGCGCCAGCAGCTCTTATACACAGGGGTCAGCGAACACCGGGGAGCTGTTTTTT
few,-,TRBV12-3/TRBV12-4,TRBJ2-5,CASSFMGVETQYF,TGTGCCAGCAGTTTTATGGGTGTGGAGACCCAGTACTTC
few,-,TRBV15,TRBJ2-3,CATSRVKDTQYF,TGTGCCACCAGCAGGGTCAAAGATACGCAGTATTTT
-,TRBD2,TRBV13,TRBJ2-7,CASSLGLVAGGHEQYF,TGTGCCAGCAGCTTAGGCCTTGTAGCGGGGGGCCACGAGCAGTACTTC
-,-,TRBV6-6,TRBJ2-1,CASSYVGMGNEQFF,TGTGCCAGCAGTTACGTCGGGATGGGCAATGAGCAGTTCTTC
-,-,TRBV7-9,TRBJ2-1,CASSPQGGYNEQFF,TGTGCCAGCAGTCCTCAAGGGGGTTACAATGAGCAGTTCTTC
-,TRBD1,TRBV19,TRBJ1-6,CASSSDRGRNSPLHF,TGTGCCAGTAGTTCAGACAGGGGACGTAATTCACCCCTCCACTTT
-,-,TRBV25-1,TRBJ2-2,CASSGPGGNTGELFF,TGTGCCAGCAGTGGCCCCGGCGGGAACACCGGGGAGCTGTTTTTT
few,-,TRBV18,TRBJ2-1,CASSPSRANEQFF,TGTGCCAGCTCACCATCCAGGGCCAATGAGCAGTTCTTC
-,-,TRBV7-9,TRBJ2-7,CASSKLSGAYEQYF,TGTGCCAGCAGCAAACTGTCAGGGGCCTACGAGCAGTACTTC
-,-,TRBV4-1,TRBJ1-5,CASRSDPLSNSNQPQHF,TGCGCCAGCAGATCGGACCCCCTCAGTAATAGCAATCAGCCCCAGCATTTT
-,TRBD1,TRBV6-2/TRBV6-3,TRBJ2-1,CASSARQGAGANEQFF,TGTGCCAGCAGTGCACGACAGGGGGCGGGCGCGAATGAGCAGTTCTTC
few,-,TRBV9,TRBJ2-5,CASSVGWDQETQYF,TGTGCCAGCAGCGTAGGATGGGACCAAGAGACCCAGTACTTC
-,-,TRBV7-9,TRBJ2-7,CASSPGQSTYEQYF,TGTGCCAGCAGCCCCGGACAGTCAACCTACGAGCAGTACTTC
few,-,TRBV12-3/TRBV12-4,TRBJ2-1,CASSLGNSRDPEQFF,TGTGCCAGCAGTTTAGGTAACTCCCGGGACCCTGAGCAGTTCTTC
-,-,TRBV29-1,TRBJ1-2,CSVRAGTYGYTF,TGCAGCGTTAGGGCCGGGACCTACGGCTACACCTTC
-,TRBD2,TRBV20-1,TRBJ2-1,CSARDQGLRGATSSYNEQFF,TGCAGTGCTAGAGATCAAGGCCTGCGGGGGGCAACTAGCTCCTACAATGAGCAGTTCTTC
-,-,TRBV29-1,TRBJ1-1,CSVKQVNTEAFF,TGCAGCGTTAAACAGGTGAACACTGAAGCTTTCTTT
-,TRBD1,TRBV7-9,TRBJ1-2,CASSLAFPGTAYQWGYTF,TGTGCCAGCAGCTTAGCCTTCCCCGGGACAGCCTACCAATGGGGCTACACCTTC
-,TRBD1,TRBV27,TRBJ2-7,CASSLTRGINEQYF,TGTGCCAGCAGTTTAACCAGGGGGATCAACGAGCAGTACTTC
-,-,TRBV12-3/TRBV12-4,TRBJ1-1,CASNPGRAFTEAFF,TGTGCCAGCAACCCCGGGCGGGCCTTCACTGAAGCTTTCTTT
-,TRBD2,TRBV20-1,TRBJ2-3,CSAIAASGRTDTQYF,TGCAGTGCCATTGCGGCTAGCGGTCGCACAGATACGCAGTATTTT
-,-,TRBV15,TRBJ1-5,CATRNQNQPQHF,TGTGCCACCAGGAACCAGAATCAGCCCCAGCATTTT
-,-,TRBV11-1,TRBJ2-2,CASSYPRGQPGELFF,TGTGCCAGCAGCTACCCACGCGGACAGCCCGGGGAGCTGTTTTTT
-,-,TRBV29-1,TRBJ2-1,CSVEDFTGYNEQFF,TGCAGCGTTGAAGATTTTACAGGCTACAATGAGCAGTTCTTC
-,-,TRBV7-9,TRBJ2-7,CASSSVETLEQYF,TGTGCCAGCAGCTCAGTCGAGACTCTGGAGCAGTACTTC
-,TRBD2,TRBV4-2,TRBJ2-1,CASSQGYGGGSWDEQFF,TGTGCCAGCAGCCAAGGATATGGTGGCGGGAGTTGGGATGAGCAGTTCTTC
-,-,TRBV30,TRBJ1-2,CAWSGGARFKSAYGYTF,TGTGCCTGGAGTGGGGGGGCCAGGTTTAAGTCGGCCTATGGCTACACCTTC